This T cell receptor beta chain was obtained from a study of OX40 agonist ivuxolimab in advanced cancers. Libraries were prepared by immunoSEQ multiplex PCR; TCRdb keeps only in-frame clonotypes and omits some of them. Seen here are tens of thousands of clones, 85% to 90% observed once, and the top ten hold roughly 32%. Germline loops: CDR1 MNHEY, CDR2 SVGAGI. CDR3 length equals 13 residues. J was trimmed by 5 bases and V by 6 bases; bases with no gene match: 3. Sequencing was performed on CD4+ or CD8+ T cells sorted from blood, taken in a trial of the OX40 agonist ivuxolimab. The sequence derives from an adult with an advanced solid tumor such as melanoma, head and neck, liver or kidney cancer. This chain links TRBV6-5 with TRBJ1-4; 7 nucleotides line up with TRBD1. This CDR3 is CASRTGLNEKLFF. In DNA form, the CDR3 reads TGTGCCAGCAGGACAGGGTTGAATGAAAAACTGTTTTTT.